These 17 T cell receptor beta chains came from one sample sequenced in a study of spatial heterogeneity in lung cancer. Sample time point: sample taken at primary tumor resection. Whole RNA from tumor, nontumor lung or frozen PBMC was sequenced unsorted. TCRdb independently ran MiXCR on the 5' RACE reads; one entry per CDR3 protein. The table shows about 85,000 distinct CDR3 sequences, with about 20% occurring only once. The specimen was PBMCs, collected at surgery. Receptors originate from a male donor with early-stage non-small cell lung cancer.

V usage is TRBV4-3 and J usage is TRBJ2-5; no firm D call. The CDR3 extends over 14 amino acids. Germline CDR1 is LGHNA and CDR2 is YSLEER. The ends were cut back, 5 bases at V and 4 bases at J, with 14 bases in the middle. The CDR3: CASSASLGAETQYF. CDR3 nucleotide sequence: TGCGCCAGCAGCGCGAGCCTGGGTGCAGAGACCCAGTACTTC.

V and J are TRBV20-1 and TRBJ2-1, with 7 bases lining up with TRBD1. This CDR3 comprises 14 residues. With 4 bases clipped from V and 3 bases from J, the junction kept 6 bases outside the gene matches. Germline V gene data show CDR1 as DFQATT and CDR2 as SNEGSKA (reference sequence). The CDR3 DNA follows: TGCAGTGCTACTGGGGACAGCCTCTACAATGAGCAGTTCTTC. Protein: CSATGDSLYNEQFF.

V usage is TRBV7-2 and J usage is TRBJ1-6; the D is unclear. V was cut by 1 base and J by 7 bases, with 11 bases left in between. The CDR3 covers 15 residues. In germline, CDR1 is SGHTA, CDR2 FQGNSA. CDR3: CASSLEAAANSPLHF. In DNA, the CDR3 is TGTGCCAGCAGCTTAGAAGCAGCCGCCAATTCACCCCTCCACTTT.

The chain couples TRBV3-1 to TRBJ2-1; D not certain. In germline, CDR1 is LGHDT, CDR2 YNNKEL (reference sequence). Trimming pared 5 bases from V and 7 bases from J, leaving 12 bases between. The CDR3 is 13 residues long. CDR3 DNA sequence: TGTGCCAGCAGCAGTCTAGGGAAGAATGAGCAGTTCTTC. It yields the protein CASSSLGKNEQFF.

The CDR3 DNA follows: TGCGCCAGCAGCCCGACCAGGGATAGCGAGAAGACTAATGAAAAACTGTTTTTT. It specifies CASSPTRDSEKTNEKLFF. The chain has TRBV5-1 and TRBJ1-4; D possibly corresponds to TRBD1 (5 bases). The CDR3 length is 18 residues. Germline V gene sequence: CDR1 SGHRS, CDR2 YFSETQ. V was clipped by 4 bases and J by 2 bases, with 21 bases between them.

This clonotype has more than one count but fewer than ten. The chain uses TRBV30 and TRBJ1-5, with D uncertain. The ends were cut back, 3 bases at V and 1 base at J, with 10 bases in the middle. The CDR3 length is 14 residues. Germline V CDR1 and CDR2: GTSNPN, SVGIG (reference sequence). The CDR3 region is CAWSGPRSNQPQHF. In nucleotides, the CDR3 is TGTGCCTGGAGCGGCCCCCGGAGCAATCAGCCCCAGCATTTT.

The chain joins TRBV9 to TRBJ2-1; no clear D. The CDR3 is made up of 16 amino acids. Trimming stripped 4 bases from V and 4 bases from J, with 18 bases between. The V gene's germline CDR1 is SGDLS and CDR2 YYNGEE. The CDR3 DNA sequence: TGTGCCAGCAGCCCAACCCCGACGCCCGCTTACAATGAGCAGTTCTTC. Amino acids: CASSPTPTPAYNEQFF.

The chain has TRBV5-6 and TRBJ2-5; D may correspond to TRBD1 or TRBD2 (5 bases each). Deletions cut 0 bases from V and 4 bases from J, with 10 bases between. There are 14 residues in the CDR3. Germline assignment: CDR1 SGHDT and CDR2 YYEEEE. The DNA of the CDR3 is TGTGCCAGCAGCTTGGGATCAGGGAGAGAGACCCAGTACTTC. Translated, it gives CASSLGSGRETQYF.

The V and J genes are TRBV20-1 and TRBJ1-2; weak D call: TRBD1 (6 bases). CDR1 and CDR2 (germline): DFQATT, SNEGSKA (reference sequence). Trimming pared 2 bases from V and 0 bases from J, leaving 10 bases between. This CDR3 is 14 amino acids long. CDR3 protein: CSARSTGTNYGYTF. Here the CDR3 DNA reads TGCAGTGCTAGATCGACAGGAACTAACTATGGCTACACCTTC.

This clonotype was observed a few times. V gene TRBV28 combines with J gene TRBJ1-5; 10 bases align to TRBD1. Trimming removed 6 bases from V and 2 bases from J; junction bases left unmatched: 1. CDR1 and CDR2 from the germline V gene are MDHEN and SYDVKM. CDR3 length equals 14 residues. CDR3 DNA: TGTGCCAGCAGGGGGACAGGGGGCAATCAGCCCCAGCATTTT. Amino acid sequence: CASRGTGGNQPQHF.

This clonotype was picked up one time. The chain carries TRBV24-1 and TRBJ2-5; 7 bases fit TRBD2. V was clipped by 4 bases and J by 0 bases; unmatched bases: 7. Germline loops: CDR1 KGHDR, CDR2 SFDVKD. The CDR3 extends over 16 amino acids. The DNA for the CDR3 is TGTGCCACCAGTGACTCCCGACTAGCAGACCAAGAGACCCAGTACTTC. It yields the protein CATSDSRLADQETQYF.

This rearrangement joins TRBV4-1 to TRBJ2-2; D gene ambiguous. CDR1 and CDR2 (germline): MGHRA, YSYEKL. V was pared by 3 bases and J by 2 bases, with 10 bases between. This CDR3 has 15 amino acids. CDR3 loop: CASSQTGLNTGELFF. CDR3 in DNA: TGCGCCAGCAGCCAGACGGGCCTTAACACCGGGGAGCTGTTTTTT.

This clonotype was seen a few times. The V gene is TRBV24-1, the J gene TRBJ2-2; 10 nucleotides agree with TRBD1. Germline values: CDR1 KGHDR, CDR2 SFDVKD. The CDR3 covers 13 residues. V was pared by 12 bases and J by 5 bases, with 5 bases of the junction left unmatched. This CDR3 reads CAVRDRGTGELFF. The CDR3 DNA follows: TGTGCCGTCCGGGACAGGGGAACCGGGGAGCTGTTTTTT.

The J gene is TRBJ2-5, the V gene TRBV12-3 or TRBV12-4; D not certain. The CDR3 loop spans 13 amino acids. Trimming removed 3 bases at V and 5 bases at J, with 10 bases between. This CDR3 reads CASSFGQKETQYF. The CDR3 coding sequence is TGTGCCAGCAGTTTTGGGCAGAAGGAGACCCAGTACTTC.

As concerns this clonotype: Possible read error: a much larger clone is one base away. The rearrangement links TRBV7-9 to TRBJ2-7; D is uncertain. CDR1 is SEHNR, CDR2 FQNEAQ, per germline (reference sequence). The CDR3 loop spans 13 amino acids. V was cut by 0 bases and J by 5 bases, with 8 bases left in between. CDR3 protein: CASSLAGIHEQYF. The CDR3 DNA reads as TGTGCCAGCAGCTTAGCGGGGATCCACGAGCAGTACTTC. Full variable domain (remainder filled in from reference TRBV7-9 and TRBJ2-7): DTGVSQNPRHKITKRGQNVTFRCDPISEHNRLYWYRQTLGQGPEFLTYFQNEAQLEKSRLLSDRFSAERPKGSFSTLEIQRTEQGDSAMYLCASSLAGIHEQYFGPGTRLTVT.

The chain has TRBV28 and TRBJ1-5; D gene ambiguous. This CDR3 comprises 13 residues. The V and J ends lost 5 bases and 4 bases respectively, with 9 bases between them. Germline V lookup: CDR1 MDHEN, CDR2 SYDVKM. CDR3 region: CASSPPGNQPQHF. CDR3 nucleotides: TGTGCCAGCAGTCCCCCTGGTAATCAGCCCCAGCATTTT.

The table lists this clonotype with a few counts. This sequence joins TRBV9 and TRBJ1-1; no clear D. Germline loops: CDR1 SGDLS, CDR2 YYNGEE. Trimming removed 4 bases from V and 2 bases from J, with 18 bases in between. The length of the CDR3 is 16 residues. The CDR3 DNA reads TGTGCCAGCAGCCCCCAGACTTTCCGACCTAACACTGAAGCTTTCTTT. Translation gives CASSPQTFRPNTEAFF.